Listed here are 32 T cell receptor beta chains from one sample, sequenced in a study of CD8+ T cells in alopecia areata. Reverse transcription of extracted RNA yielded cDNA, which provided the sequencing template. Some clones are missing from TCRdb's copy, which holds only in-frame ones; the method was immunoSEQ multiplex PCR. The sample lists roughly 32,000 clones, more than 55% seen once, with under 20% in the top ten. The source material was NKG2D-high CD8+ T cells sorted from blood. The receptor set was obtained from a human donor with alopecia areata.

The chain has TRBV5-6 and TRBJ2-1, with 7 bases lining up with TRBD1. V dropped 5 bases and J dropped 5; count of bases not matched to a gene: 16. Germline V gene lookup returns CDR1 SGHDT and CDR2 YYEEEE. The CDR3 extends over 17 amino acids. The CDR3, as DNA: TGTGCCAGCAGTCCAACCTTGTGGACAGGTGGTAACAATGAGCAGTTCTTC. Protein product: CASSPTLWTGGNNEQFF.

This clone is deemed medium-sized. This chain uses TRBV28 with TRBJ2-7; no clear D gene. With 3 bases removed from V and 3 bases from J, the gap between germline ends came to 18 bases. The germline V gene has CDR1 MDHEN and CDR2 SYDVKM. The CDR3 runs 16 residues. CDR3 sequence: CASSFRQSLIYYEQYF. For the CDR3, the DNA is TGTGCCAGCAGTTTCCGTCAGTCGCTGATCTACTACGAGCAGTACTTC.

The chain is built from TRBV5-1 and TRBJ2-7, with D perhaps TRBD1 (6 bases). V shed 4 bases and J shed 5 bases, with 19 bases lying between them. This CDR3 spans 15 amino acids. Germline assignment: CDR1 SGHRS and CDR2 YFSETQ. CDR3 in DNA: TGCGCCAGCAGCGAGGCACAGGGTAGGAACAACGAGCAGTACTTC. This sequence encodes CASSEAQGRNNEQYF.

The count of this clone is one. The chain has TRBV29-1 and TRBJ1-5; the D is unclear. Trimming removed 4 bases at V and 2 bases at J, with 12 bases between. The CDR3 is made up of 14 amino acids. The germline V gene has CDR1 SQVTM and CDR2 ANQGSEA. CDR3 loop: CSVGSGVGNQPQHF. For the CDR3, the DNA is TGCAGCGTTGGTTCCGGGGTCGGCAATCAGCCCCAGCATTTT.

The chain joins TRBV6-1 to TRBJ2-7; a possible D gene is TRBD1 (5 bases). The CDR3 has 15 amino acids. Per germline, CDR1 MNHNS and CDR2 SASEGT. The V gene lost 0 bases and the J gene lost 2 bases, with 11 bases spanning the gap. The CDR3 sequence is CASSEAQGSTYEQYF. The DNA for the CDR3 is TGTGCCAGCAGTGAAGCGCAGGGTTCGACCTACGAGCAGTACTTC.

The chain couples TRBV27 to TRBJ2-7; 8 bases are a match to TRBD1. Germline CDR1 is MNHEY and CDR2 is SMNVEV (reference sequence). Trimming cost V 0 bases and J 3 bases; bases outside gene matches: 7. The CDR3 runs 16 residues. The CDR3 DNA follows: TGTGCCAGCAGTTTATCGGGACAGGATGTCGTCTACGAGCAGTACTTC. Translated, it gives CASSLSGQDVVYEQYF.

The CDR3 loop is CASWSVSGAHNEQFF. The DNA of the CDR3 is TGTGCCAGCTGGTCTGTGAGCGGGGCGCACAATGAGCAGTTCTTC. V gene TRBV18 combines with J gene TRBJ2-1, with 7 bases matching TRBD2. The CDR3 covers 15 residues. V trimming: 7 bases; J trimming: 5 bases; junction bases outside the gene matches: 11. CDR1 is KGHSH and CDR2 is LQKENI in the germline V gene. The full variable domain, with the rest looked up from reference TRBV18 and TRBJ2-1, is NAGVMQNPRHLVRRRGQEARLRCSPMKGHSHVYWYRQLPEEGLKFMVYLQKENIIDESGMPKERFSAEFPKEGPSILRIQQVVRGDSAAYFCASWSVSGAHNEQFFGPGTRLTVL.

V is TRBV18 and J is TRBJ2-3, with TRBD2 matching 9 bases. Germline V gene lookup returns CDR1 KGHSH and CDR2 LQKENI. The CDR3 contains 15 residues. J gave up 2 bases and V 7 bases, and 7 bases lay outside the gene matches. CDR3 in amino acids: CASFPSSGATDTQYF. CDR3 in DNA: TGTGCCAGCTTCCCCTCTAGCGGGGCCACAGATACGCAGTATTTT.

This clone has only a few counts. The chain couples TRBV7-9 to TRBJ2-1; D possibly matches TRBD1 or TRBD2 (5 bases each). The CDR3 runs to 12 residues. Trimming cost V 7 bases and J 6 bases, with 10 bases left between them. Germline CDR1 reads SEHNR; CDR2 reads FQNEAQ (reference sequence). DNA for the CDR3: TGTGCCAGCAACCCCGGGGCCAATGAGCAGTTCTTC. Translation gives CASNPGANEQFF.

The chain couples TRBV7-8 to TRBJ2-2; unclear D gene. The CDR3 spans 16 residues. In germline, CDR1 is SGHVS, CDR2 FQNEAQ. Trimming removed 6 bases from V and 2 bases from J, with 16 bases in between. CDR3 nucleotide sequence: TGTGCCAGCAGTACTATTGGACCAACCAACACCGGGGAGCTGTTTTTT. Amino acid sequence: CASSTIGPTNTGELFF.

The chain carries TRBV9 and TRBJ1-1; D not certain. The CDR3 has 12 amino acids. The V end was cut by 5 bases, the J end by 2 bases, with 7 bases between. Germline-derived CDR1 and CDR2 are SGDLS and YYNGEE. The CDR3 sequence: CASSGINTEAFF. The DNA of the CDR3 is TGTGCCAGCAGTGGAATCAACACTGAAGCTTTCTTT. Complete variable domain (other parts from reference TRBV9 and TRBJ1-1): DSGVTQTPKHLITATGQRVTLRCSPRSGDLSVYWYQQSLDQGLQFLIQYYNGEERAKGNILERFSAQQFPDLHSELNLSSLELGDSALYFCASSGINTEAFFGQGTRLTVV.

The V call is TRBV28, the J call TRBJ2-7, with 9 bases that match TRBD2. V shed 3 bases and J 2 bases; nucleotides not matched to a gene: 8. Germline CDR1 is MDHEN and CDR2 is SYDVKM. The CDR3 contains 16 residues. The DNA for the CDR3 is TGTGCCAGCAGTTTCAGTAGCGGGGGTACCACCTACGAGCAGTACTTC. Encoded protein: CASSFSSGGTTYEQYF. The full variable domain, rest sourced from reference TRBV28 and TRBJ2-7, is DVKVTQSSRYLVKRTGEKVFLECVQDMDHENMFWYRQDPGLGLRLIYFSYDVKMKEKGDIPEGYSVSREKKERFSLILESASTNQTSMYLCASSFSSGGTTYEQYFGPGTRLTVT.

The chain has TRBV6-5 and TRBJ2-1; D is perhaps TRBD1 (5 bases). This CDR3 comprises 14 residues. Germline assignment: CDR1 MNHEY and CDR2 SVGAGI. V was shortened by 2 bases and J by 5 bases, with 10 bases between the two germline ends. The CDR3 nucleotides read TGTGCCAGCAGTTACCCAGGGATCGACAATGAGCAGTTCTTC. This gives the protein CASSYPGIDNEQFF.

The CDR3, as DNA: TGTGCCACCAGTTCGACAGGGGGCTGGTATGGCTACACCTTC. Protein: CATSSTGGWYGYTF. This sequence joins TRBV15 and TRBJ1-2; 10 bases are shared with TRBD1. CDR1 LNHNV and CDR2 YYDKDF come from the germline V gene (reference sequence). This CDR3 has 14 amino acids. V dropped 6 bases and J dropped 5; count of bases not matched to a gene: 6. The whole variable domain, filled in from reference TRBV15 and TRBJ1-2, reads DAMVIQNPRYQVTQFGKPVTLSCSQTLNHNVMYWYQQKSSQAPKLLFHYYDKDFNNEADTPDNFQSRRPNTSFCFLDIRSPGLGDTAMYLCATSSTGGWYGYTFGSGTRLTVV.

The V call is TRBV4-1, the J call TRBJ2-7; a weak D match, TRBD2 (6 bases). V was pared by 0 bases and J by 2 bases, with 8 bases between. The V gene's germline CDR1 is MGHRA and CDR2 YSYEKL. The CDR3 consists of 14 residues. This CDR3 reads CASSQETRAYEQYF. The DNA of the CDR3 is TGCGCCAGCAGCCAAGAGACTAGAGCCTACGAGCAGTACTTC.

The rearrangement uses TRBV25-1 and TRBJ2-7; the D gene is possibly TRBD1 (5 bases). V lost 3 bases and J 3 bases, leaving 9 bases between the germline ends. The length of the CDR3 is 13 residues. The germline gives CDR1 MGHDK, CDR2 SYGVNS. In DNA form, the CDR3 reads TGTGCCAGCAGTGACTGGGGCGGCTACGAGCAGTACTTC. This encodes CASSDWGGYEQYF.

This sequence joins TRBV13 and TRBJ2-7, with D perhaps matching TRBD2 (6 bases). Germline CDR1 and CDR2: PRHDT and FYEKMQ (reference sequence). The CDR3 runs 15 residues. V was clipped by 5 bases and J by 0 bases, with 14 bases between them. The CDR3 DNA reads as TGTGCCAGCAGCACACGGGACTCGAGCTCCTACGAGCAGTACTTC. Its translation: CASSTRDSSSYEQYF.

The chain links TRBV27 to TRBJ2-7, with 7 bases aligning to TRBD2. CDR1 and CDR2 from the germline V gene are MNHEY and SMNVEV (reference sequence). The V gene end was trimmed by 7 bases and the J gene end by 2 bases; junction bases not matched to a gene: 8. The CDR3 length is 14 residues. The CDR3 sequence is CASTITAGAYEQYF. The CDR3 nucleotides are TGTGCCAGCACCATAACGGCGGGGGCCTACGAGCAGTACTTC.

The chain uses TRBV4-2 and TRBJ1-1, with D tentatively TRBD1 (6 bases). V lost 2 bases and J lost 1, with 17 bases in between. This CDR3 contains 17 residues. Germline V CDR1 and CDR2: LGHNA, YNFKEQ. CDR3 region: CASSQPISRTENTEAFF. In DNA form, the CDR3 reads TGTGCCAGCAGCCAACCCATTAGTCGGACAGAGAACACTGAAGCTTTCTTT.

This sequence joins TRBV28 and TRBJ2-7, with unresolved D. Between the trimmed V and J ends, which lost 6 bases and 0 bases, there was a span of 12 bases. The V gene's germline CDR1 is MDHEN and CDR2 SYDVKM. This CDR3 contains 14 residues. CDR3: CASRLATSSYEQYF. The CDR3 DNA follows: TGTGCCAGCAGGTTGGCAACCAGCTCCTACGAGCAGTACTTC. Using reference TRBV28 and TRBJ2-7 for the parts outside the CDR3, the full variable domain is DVKVTQSSRYLVKRTGEKVFLECVQDMDHENMFWYRQDPGLGLRLIYFSYDVKMKEKGDIPEGYSVSREKKERFSLILESASTNQTSMYLCASRLATSSYEQYFGPGTRLTVT.

The V and J genes are TRBV27 and TRBJ2-7, with TRBD2 as a possible D gene (6 bases). Per the germline V gene, CDR1 is MNHEY and CDR2 is SMNVEV (reference sequence). Trimming left V 6 bases short and J 0 bases short, with 15 bases between. The CDR3 covers 15 residues. In nucleotides, the CDR3 is TGTGCCAGCAGGTCCAGAGCGGGCAACTCCTACGAGCAGTACTTC. Its translation is CASRSRAGNSYEQYF.

This clone occurred once. The genes are TRBV4-1 and TRBJ1-1; no clear D. V lost 1 base, J lost 0 bases, and 9 bases lay in between. CDR3 size: 15 residues. From germline, CDR1 is MGHRA and CDR2 YSYEKL. In DNA form, the CDR3 reads TGCGCCAGCAGCCAAGCACCGACAATGAACACTGAAGCTTTCTTT. Amino acid sequence: CASSQAPTMNTEAFF.

This clone was seen only once. The V call is TRBV27, the J call TRBJ2-7; weak D call: TRBD2 (5 bases). Germline V gene lookup returns CDR1 MNHEY and CDR2 SMNVEV (reference sequence). The CDR3 contains 15 residues. V lost 2 bases to trimming and J lost 3 bases, with 14 bases between them. This CDR3 is CASSLGGLADYEQYF. For the CDR3, the DNA is TGTGCCAGCAGTTTAGGCGGCCTAGCTGACTACGAGCAGTACTTC.

The CDR3 is CASSLEVSSDTQYF. The CDR3 nucleotides are TGCGCCAGCAGCTTGGAGGTCTCTTCAGATACGCAGTATTTT. V gene TRBV5-1 combines with J gene TRBJ2-3; D is ambiguous. Germline V CDR1 and CDR2: SGHRS, YFSETQ. The CDR3 has 14 amino acids. Trimming took off 0 bases at V and 4 bases at J, with 9 bases between the two ends.

The chain combines TRBV10-2 with TRBJ2-7, with D uncertain. Deletions cut 10 bases from V and 2 bases from J, with 15 bases between. Germline CDR1 and CDR2: WSHSY and SAAADI. The CDR3 covers 13 residues. CDR3 sequence reads: CATSSQSPYEQYF. As DNA, the CDR3 is TGCGCCACATCGAGTCAGTCCCCCTACGAGCAGTACTTC.

The chain recombines TRBV6-5 with TRBJ2-2, with D perhaps matching TRBD1 (5 bases). V lost 1 base, J lost 5 bases, and 11 bases lay in between. CDR3 size: 15 residues. Germline V gene data show CDR1 as MNHEY and CDR2 as SVGAGI. CDR3 region: CASSYYDSRTGELFF. As DNA, the CDR3 is TGTGCCAGCAGTTACTACGACAGTCGGACCGGGGAGCTGTTTTTT.

The genes are TRBV11-2 and TRBJ2-7; possible D gene TRBD1, 5 bases. Germline CDR1 reads SGHAT; CDR2 reads FQNNGV. This CDR3 has 12 amino acids. The V end was cut by 4 bases, the J end by 3 bases, with 7 bases between. CDR3 protein: CASSSRVYEQYF. For the CDR3, the DNA is TGTGCCAGCAGCTCCAGGGTCTACGAGCAGTACTTC.

This clone came up a few times. This chain links TRBV7-9 with TRBJ2-5; D unclear. V lost 1 base to trimming and J lost 1 base, with 7 bases between them. CDR1 is SEHNR, CDR2 FQNEAQ, per germline (reference sequence). The CDR3 spans 14 residues. This chain's CDR3 is CASSLVRTQETQYF. DNA for the CDR3: TGTGCCAGCAGCTTAGTTCGCACCCAAGAGACCCAGTACTTC.

The chain links TRBV6-6 to TRBJ2-7; either TRBD1 or TRBD2 may fit D (5 bases each). The CDR3 covers 13 residues. The germline gives CDR1 MNHNY, CDR2 SVGAGI (reference sequence). Between the trimmed V and J ends, which lost 0 bases and 3 bases, there was a span of 6 bases. The CDR3 region is CASSYSGDYEQYF. In nucleotides, the CDR3 is TGTGCCAGCAGTTACTCGGGGGACTACGAGCAGTACTTC.

The DNA of the CDR3 is TGTGCCAGTAATTTTGCCATGAACACTGAAGCTTTCTTT. Translated: CASNFAMNTEAFF. V is TRBV19 and J is TRBJ1-1; D call uncertain. V was clipped by 7 bases and J by 0 bases, with 9 bases between them. There are 13 residues in the CDR3. Germline values: CDR1 LNHDA, CDR2 SQIVND (reference sequence).

This clone occurred a few times. The gene calls are TRBV29-1 and TRBJ2-3; weak D call: TRBD1 (5 bases). Germline V CDR1 and CDR2: SQVTM, ANQGSEA. The V end lost 3 bases, the J end lost 3 bases, and 16 bases lay between the germline ends. The CDR3 has 15 residues. CDR3 protein: CSVDLVTAPTDTQYF. CDR3 nucleotides: TGCAGCGTTGATCTCGTGACAGCGCCTACAGATACGCAGTATTTT.

The table lists this clone with a count of one. The chain combines TRBV6-4 with TRBJ2-1; no reliable D call. From germline, CDR1 is MRHNA and CDR2 SNTAGT. The CDR3 loop spans 15 amino acids. Trimming pared 4 bases from V and 0 bases from J, leaving 10 bases between. CDR3 coding DNA: TGTGCCAGCAGTGCAGACTTGAGCTCCTACAATGAGCAGTTCTTC. Its translation: CASSADLSSYNEQFF.